Detailed here is one TCR beta chain. Its target antigen remains unknown. Base qualities were left out, and no much larger clone turns up one base away. This record belongs to a study of blood T cell repertoires in COVID-19 (dated by TCRdb to about 2020). Background on the whole study: Samples from collaborators originated in the United States, Italy and Spain and spanned both the acute and convalescent phases of COVID-19. The repertoires were made available in a free public database intended to serve as a resource for research on the immune response to SARS-CoV-2. Subjects who had been exposed to COVID-19, were actively infected with it, or had recovered from it provided the deeply sampled blood TCRbeta repertoires that made up the dataset. Samples were obtained from the ongoing ImmuneRACE study (first 160 participants) and from over 1,000 subjects provided by 6 global collaborators. Where HLA class I and class II types were available, the types were taken from metadata supplied by the sample provider, not from assay-based typing. The material from the prospective study consisted of cDNA or gDNA derived from T cells, B-cell-depleted T cells, or PBMCs. The sample metadata nearly always contained a de-identified subject ID, COVID-19 status, age in years and sex. What the authors observed across the whole study: Clinical and demographic metadata were provided uncurated, with the amount varying by source and participant.

In Seattle, one collaborating source enrolled patients while the infection was active and tracked those patients longitudinally over the course of disease. Whole blood was collected in K2EDTA tubes by collaborating institutions according to the institutions' own protocols. For TCRbeta analysis, collaborator samples were shipped as frozen whole blood, as isolated PBMCs, or as DNA extracted from either sample type. CDR1 and CDR2, per the germline V gene, are MGHDK and SYGVNS. The CDR3 numbers 12 residues from cysteine through phenylalanine. Only the CDR3 part of the read is kept: 36 bases, read in frame from the first base. The trim is 1 base for V and 9 bases for J, with a gap of 7 bases between the germline ends. TCRbeta CDR3 regions were amplified from genomic DNA using the immunoSEQ Assay, a bias-controlled multiplex PCR. Turning to the authors' computational methods: Nucleated cell counts per sample were estimated from amplification of reference gene primers within the assay. To quantify the absolute abundance of each unique TCRbeta CDR3 rearrangement, sequence reads were collapsed and filtered. For each sample, productive Simpson clonality was calculated as the square root of Simpson's diversity index over productive rearrangements. The source is immuneACCESS, and TCRdb retained only in-frame sequences with V and J called. Part of the clones is not carried over; for the studies checked, unresolved V genes explain less than half of this, and the remainder is unexplained. V and J calls and clone size are copied from that table; D and trimming were computed from the DNA. The sample has about 300,000 clones on record, around 92% of them singletons. The ten biggest clones cover over 1.5% of the sample.

This TCR derives from a woman in her 30s with COVID-19, enrolled during active disease. The rearranged segments are TRBV25-1 and TRBJ2-1; a confident D gene designation cannot be given. Sequencing input: peripheral blood. At the DNA level, the sequence is TGTGCCAGCAGTGAATTGGGCCCTGAGCAGTTCTTC. Its protein reads: CASSELGPEQFF.